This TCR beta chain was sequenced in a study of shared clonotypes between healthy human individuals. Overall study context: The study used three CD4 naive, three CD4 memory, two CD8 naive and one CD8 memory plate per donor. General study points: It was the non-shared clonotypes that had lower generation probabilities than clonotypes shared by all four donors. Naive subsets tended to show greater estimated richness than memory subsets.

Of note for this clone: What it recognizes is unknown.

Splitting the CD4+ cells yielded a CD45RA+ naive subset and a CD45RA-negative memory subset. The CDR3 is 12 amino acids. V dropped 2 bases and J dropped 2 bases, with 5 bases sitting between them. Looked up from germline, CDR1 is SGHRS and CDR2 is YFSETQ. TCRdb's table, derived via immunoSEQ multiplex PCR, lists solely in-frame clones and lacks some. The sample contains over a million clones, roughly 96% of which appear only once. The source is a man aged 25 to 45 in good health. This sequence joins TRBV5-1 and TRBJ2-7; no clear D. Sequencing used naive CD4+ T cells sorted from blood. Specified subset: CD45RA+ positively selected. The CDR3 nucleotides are TGCGCCAGCAGCTTCCTCCCCTACGAGCAGTACTTC. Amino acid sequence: CASSFLPYEQYF.